This T cell receptor beta chain appears in the sequencing data of a study of identical twins. Everyone who donated was a healthy Caucasian. The length of the CDR3 is 13 residues. V lost 2 bases to trimming and J lost 2 bases, with 6 bases between them. Germline V gene lookup returns CDR1 SGDLS and CDR2 YYNGEE. From the 5' RACE reads, TCRdb called clonotypes with MiXCR, one entry per CDR3 protein. This sample has about 240,000 distinct CDR3 sequences, with about 13% found just once. Overall study results and limits: Cross-sectional statistics underpinned the conclusions; the same donors were not followed.

This clonotype was observed at least ten times. Its antigen is not known. A further study also used this sample, focusing on yellow fever vaccine responses in identical twins.

The chain employs TRBV9 and TRBJ2-3, with D unclear. The sequenced material came from memory (CD45RO+) T cells sorted from blood. The sequence was obtained from a woman aged 18 to 35 in good health. CDR3 bases: TGTGCCAGCAGCGTGGCGATCACAGATACGCAGTATTTT. This encodes CASSVAITDTQYF.